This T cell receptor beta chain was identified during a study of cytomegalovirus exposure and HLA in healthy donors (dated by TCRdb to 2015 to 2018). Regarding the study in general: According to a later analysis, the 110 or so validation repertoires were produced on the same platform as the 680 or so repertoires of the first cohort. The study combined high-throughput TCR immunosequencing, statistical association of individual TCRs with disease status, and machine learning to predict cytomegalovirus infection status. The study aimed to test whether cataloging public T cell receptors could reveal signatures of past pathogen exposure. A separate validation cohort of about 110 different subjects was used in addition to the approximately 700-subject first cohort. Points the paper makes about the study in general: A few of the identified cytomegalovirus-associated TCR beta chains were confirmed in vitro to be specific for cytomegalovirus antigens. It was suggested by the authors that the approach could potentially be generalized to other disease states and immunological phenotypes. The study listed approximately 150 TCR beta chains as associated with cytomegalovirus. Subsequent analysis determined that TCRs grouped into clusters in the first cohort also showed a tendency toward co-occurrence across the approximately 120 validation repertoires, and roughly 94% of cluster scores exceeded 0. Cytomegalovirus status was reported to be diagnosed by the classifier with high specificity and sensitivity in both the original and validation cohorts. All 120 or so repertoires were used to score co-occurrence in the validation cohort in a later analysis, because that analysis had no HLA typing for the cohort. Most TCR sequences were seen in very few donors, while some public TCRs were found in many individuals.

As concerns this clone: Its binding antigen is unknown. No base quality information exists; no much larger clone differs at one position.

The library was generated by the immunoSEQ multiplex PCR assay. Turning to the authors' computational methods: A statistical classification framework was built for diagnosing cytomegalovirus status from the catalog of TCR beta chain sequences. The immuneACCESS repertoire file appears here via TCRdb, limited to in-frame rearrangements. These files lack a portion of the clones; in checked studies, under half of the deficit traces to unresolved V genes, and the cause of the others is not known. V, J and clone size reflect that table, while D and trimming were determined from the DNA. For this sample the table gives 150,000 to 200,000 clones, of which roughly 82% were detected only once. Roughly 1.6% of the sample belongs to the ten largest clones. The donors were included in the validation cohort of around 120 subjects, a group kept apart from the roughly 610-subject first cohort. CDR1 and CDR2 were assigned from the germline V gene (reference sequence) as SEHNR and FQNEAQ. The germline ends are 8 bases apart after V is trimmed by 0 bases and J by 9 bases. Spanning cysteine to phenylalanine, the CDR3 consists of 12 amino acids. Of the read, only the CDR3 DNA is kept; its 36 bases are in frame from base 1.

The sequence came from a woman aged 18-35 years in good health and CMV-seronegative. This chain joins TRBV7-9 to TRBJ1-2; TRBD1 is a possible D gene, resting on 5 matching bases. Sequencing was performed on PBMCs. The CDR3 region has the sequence CASSLAQGSYTF. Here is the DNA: TGTGCCAGCAGCTTAGCGCAGGGCAGCTACACCTTC.